The source of this TCR beta chain is a study of identical twins. A universal primer site was created by template switching, with the cDNA bearing unique molecular identifiers. TCRdb passed the 5' RACE reads through MiXCR, listing each CDR3 protein once. The table records some 730,000 distinct CDR3 sequences, about 20% of them present only once. Healthy Caucasians supplied all donations. Germline V gene sequence: CDR1 MGHRA, CDR2 YSYEKL. The CDR3 totals 14 residues. The V and J ends lost 2 bases and 5 bases respectively, with 11 bases between them. This sample was also put to use in a study of T cells expressing NK-cell markers. Per that study: Several donors' CD3+CD56-NKG2C+ cells were dominated by the same clonotypes.

Sequencing was done on a sample of PBMCs. The V and J genes are TRBV4-1 and TRBJ2-3; no clear D gene. The clonotype comes from a woman under 30 in good health. CDR3 region: CASSQQRVGDTQYF. The CDR3 nucleotides are TGCGCCAGCAGCCAACAGCGTGTCGGAGATACGCAGTATTTT.